The 9 T cell receptor beta chains listed next were all sequenced from one sample in a study of cytomegalovirus exposure and HLA in healthy donors. Generated by immunoSEQ multiplex PCR, the TCRdb table keeps only in-frame clones and is missing some. The table records 150,000 or so clones, roughly 89% of them present only once. The sample consisted of PBMCs. These receptors were obtained from a woman in her late teens or twenties in good health and CMV-seropositive.

The CDR3 spells CASSPDRGSGNTIYF. The CDR3 DNA sequence: TGTGCCAGCAGTCCCGACAGGGGATCTGGAAACACCATATATTTT. J is TRBJ1-3 and V is TRBV6-1; 8 bases agree with TRBD1. Losses at the gene ends were 5 bases for V and 1 base for J; bases not matched to a gene: 4. The CDR3 is 15 amino acids. The germline CDR1 and CDR2 sequences are MNHNS and SASEGT.

This sequence joins TRBV27 and TRBJ1-3; D unresolved. Germline lookup yields CDR1 MNHEY and CDR2 SMNVEV (reference sequence). The length of the CDR3 is 15 residues. Trimming stripped 4 bases from V and 0 bases from J, with 10 bases between. DNA for the CDR3: TGTGCCAGCAGTTCGCGGGCTAGCTCTGGAAACACCATATATTTT. Protein sequence: CASSSRASSGNTIYF.

The rearrangement joins TRBV10-3 to TRBJ1-2; weak D call: TRBD1 (5 bases). Per germline, CDR1 ENHRY and CDR2 SYGVKD. V lost 5 bases and J 6 bases, leaving 16 bases between the germline ends. This CDR3 contains 14 residues. CDR3 protein: CAISLGRENHGYTF. The CDR3 bases are TGTGCCATCAGTTTGGGCAGGGAAAATCATGGCTACACCTTC.

V and J are TRBV6-1 and TRBJ1-5; tentative D call: TRBD1 (5 bases). Germline values: CDR1 MNHNS, CDR2 SASEGT. The CDR3 contains 14 residues. V was trimmed by 8 bases and J by 0 bases, leaving 11 bases between them. The CDR3 is CASLSGGSNQPQHF. The CDR3 bases are TGTGCCAGCCTATCGGGGGGTAGCAATCAGCCCCAGCATTTT.

The chain carries TRBV27 and TRBJ2-3, with a weak D call TRBD1 (6 bases). V lost 0 bases and J 2 bases, leaving 9 bases between the germline ends. Germline CDR1 reads MNHEY; CDR2 reads SMNVEV (reference sequence). The CDR3 is made up of 15 amino acids. The CDR3 sequence: CASSLSTGHTDTQYF. The CDR3 region has the DNA TGTGCCAGCAGTTTATCGACAGGACACACAGATACGCAGTATTTT.

The genes are TRBV5-4 and TRBJ1-2, with 8 bases that match TRBD1. The CDR3 length is 15 residues. Unmatched junction bases numbered 9, after V lost 4 bases and J lost 4 bases. Germline V lookup: CDR1 SGHNT, CDR2 YYREEE (reference sequence). The CDR3 DNA is TGTGCCAGCAGCCCCTCCAGGGGGCAGGGCTATGGCTACACCTTC. Translating gives CASSPSRGQGYGYTF.

For this clone: The identical CDR3 is also encoded by other nucleotide sequences in the sample. The chain is built from TRBV11-2 and TRBJ2-1, with 11 bases fitting TRBD2. This CDR3 is 15 amino acids long. CDR1 SGHAT and CDR2 FQNNGV come from the germline V gene. With V trimmed by 3 bases and J by 7 bases, 5 bases remained unmatched. The CDR3 nucleotides read TGTGCCAGCAGCTTTAGCGGGGGGGCTGGGAATGAGCAGTTCTTC. It translates to CASSFSGGAGNEQFF. Full variable domain (missing parts from reference TRBV11-2 and TRBJ2-1): EAGVAQSPRYKIIEKRQSVAFWCNPISGHATLYWYQQILGQGPKLLIQFQNNGVVDDSQLPKDRFSAERLKGVDSTLKIQPAKLEDSAVYLCASSFSGGAGNEQFFGPGTRLTVL.

The V gene is TRBV5-6, the J gene TRBJ1-6; 7 bases agree with TRBD1. The germline CDR1 and CDR2 sequences are SGHDT and YYEEEE. There are 15 residues in the CDR3. V gave up 6 bases and J gave up 7 bases; unmatched junction bases: 10. CDR3 sequence (DNA): TGTGCCAGCACTCAGGGGGGAGATAGGAATTCACCCCTCCACTTT. It codes for CASTQGGDRNSPLHF.

This chain links TRBV15 with TRBJ1-6; 7 bases align to TRBD1. V lost 1 base, J lost 8 bases, and 17 bases stayed unmatched. Germline V gives CDR1 LNHNV, CDR2 YYDKDF (reference sequence). CDR3 length: 19 residues. The DNA of the CDR3 is TGTGCCACCAGCAGAGTAAAAGGGGGGCGACAGGGAGTACATTCACCCCTCCACTTT. Amino acid sequence: CATSRVKGGRQGVHSPLHF.